This T cell receptor (beta chain) emerged from a study of blood T cell repertoires in COVID-19 (dated by TCRdb to 2018 to 2021). Regarding the study in general: Collaborator samples came from the United States, Italy and Spain and covered acute and convalescent phases of COVID-19. The material from the prospective study consisted of cDNA or gDNA derived from T cells, B-cell-depleted T cells, or PBMCs. Deeply sampled blood TCRbeta repertoires from subjects exposed to, actively infected with, or recovered from COVID-19 were included in the dataset. The repertoires were released in a freely available public database meant as a resource for research on the immune response to SARS-CoV-2. The samples were drawn from two sources: the first 160 participants of the ongoing ImmuneRACE study, and 1,200 or so subjects contributed by 6 global collaborators. The sample metadata nearly always contained a de-identified subject ID, COVID-19 status, age in years and sex. Where available, HLA class I and class II types were taken from metadata supplied by the sample provider and were not determined by assay-based typing.

Each collaborating institution followed its own protocols to collect whole blood in K2EDTA tubes. Collaborator samples were shipped for TCRbeta analysis as frozen whole blood, isolated PBMCs, or DNA extracted from either sample type. The investigation overall reported the following: The amount of clinical and demographic metadata varied by source and participant and was provided uncurated.

TCRbeta CDR3 regions were amplified from genomic DNA by means of the immunoSEQ Assay, a bias-controlled multiplex PCR. The authors' pipeline ran thus. Nucleated cell counts per sample were estimated from amplification of reference gene primers within the assay. To quantify the absolute abundance of each unique TCRbeta CDR3 rearrangement, sequence reads were collapsed and filtered. Productive Simpson clonality was computed per sample as the square root of Simpson's diversity index over productive rearrangements. Held by TCRdb, this immuneACCESS table contains in-frame sequences only and omits some clones. Under half of the omission traces to an unresolved V gene where checked; the cause of the rest is unknown. V and J calls and clone size come straight from that table; D and trimming were deduced from the DNA. This sample has about 160,000 clones in its table, and around 83% of those were observed once. The top ten clonotypes cover 5.5% to 7% of the sample.

In regard to this clone: It has no known antigen specificity. No base-level quality is on record; no much larger clone is a single base apart.

Sequenced: peripheral blood. This clonotype originated in a man aged 50-59 years with active or convalescent COVID-19.

Here the CDR3 is given as CASSPQPGSGYTF. The nucleotide sequence is given as TGTGCCAGCAGCCCTCAACCTGGGAGCGGGTACACCTTC. The V and J segments used are TRBV7-3 and TRBJ1-2, with the D gene uncertain. The germline V gene encodes CDR1 SGHTA and CDR2 FQGTGA. Trimming costs V 5 bases and J 11 bases, and their ends lie 18 bases apart. The cysteine opens and the phenylalanine closes a CDR3 of 13 amino acids. The only DNA kept is the CDR3, 39 bases in frame from the first base.